This passage covers 15 T cell receptor beta chains from one sample sequenced in a study of blood T cells in healthy people across ages. PCR was performed a second time for about 6 to 12 cycles using a sample-barcoded 5' primer and a J-beta primer mix. TCRdb re-called the 5' RACE reads through MiXCR, storing one row per CDR3 protein. Here the sample spans some 940,000 distinct CDR3 sequences, around 29% being singletons. This sample was shared with a second study, whose subject was T cells of mothers and their children.

The sample was blood. The receptors shown here come from a woman aged 40 to 55 in good health.

This chain links TRBV20-1 with TRBJ2-7; perhaps D is TRBD1 or TRBD2 (5 bases each). CDR3 length: 13 amino acids. V was shortened by 4 bases and J by 2 bases, with 12 bases between the two germline ends. Germline values: CDR1 DFQATT, CDR2 SNEGSKA (reference sequence). The CDR3 region is CSANRDRTYEQYF. The DNA for the CDR3 is TGCAGTGCTAATAGGGACCGAACCTACGAGCAGTACTTC.

As to this clonotype: It may be a read error: a sequence one base away is much more abundant. The rearrangement uses TRBV20-1 and TRBJ1-2; D may be TRBD1 (5 bases). CDR3 length: 16 residues. CDR1 is DFQATT and CDR2 is SNEGSKA in the germline V gene (reference sequence). Here the CDR3 DNA reads TGCGGTGCTAGTATGAGGGGCTTAACAGCTAACTATGGCTACACCTTC. It encodes CGASMRGLTANYGYTF.

This clonotype was counted ten times or more. This chain connects TRBV7-6 to TRBJ2-1; 8 positions match TRBD2. Germline-derived CDR1 and CDR2 are SGHVS and FNYEAQ. J gave up 4 bases and V 1 base, and 6 bases lay outside the gene matches. CDR3 length equals 16 residues. The DNA of the CDR3 is TGTGCCAGCAGCTTAGGTGGCCAGCGGGGGTACAATGAGCAGTTCTTC. Translation gives CASSLGGQRGYNEQFF.

This clonotype was counted a few times. This chain links TRBV5-5 with TRBJ2-1; 7 positions match TRBD2. This CDR3 has 16 residues. The J segment lost 1 base and the V segment lost 0 bases, leaving 4 bases of the junction unmatched. Germline V lookup: CDR1 SGHKS, CDR2 YYEKEE (reference sequence). As DNA, the CDR3 is TGTGCCAGCAGCTTGGATGGGGGAGGGTCCTACAATGAGCAGTTCTTC. Amino acid sequence: CASSLDGGGSYNEQFF. The whole variable domain, remainder taken from reference TRBV5-5 and TRBJ2-1, is DAGVTQSPTHLIKTRGQQVTLRCSPISGHKSVSWYQQVLGQGPQFIFQYYEKEERGRGNFPDRFSARQFPNYSSELNVNALLLGDSALYLCASSLDGGGSYNEQFFGPGTRLTVL.

This clonotype was seen a few times. The rearrangement joins TRBV12-3 or TRBV12-4 to TRBJ1-2; D is uncertain. This CDR3 has 12 residues. V lost 4 bases, J lost 8 bases, and 11 bases lay in between. The chain's CDR3 is CASSSQVVGYTF. The CDR3 DNA follows: TGTGCCAGCAGTTCCCAGGTAGTCGGCTACACCTTC.

The V and J genes are TRBV4-3 and TRBJ2-1, with 7 bases that match TRBD2. The length of the CDR3 is 17 residues. V shed 0 bases and J 5 bases; nucleotides not matched to a gene: 10. Germline-derived CDR1 and CDR2 are LGHNA and YSLEER. The chain's CDR3 is CASSQDRFRDYHNEQFF. In DNA, the CDR3 is TGCGCCAGCAGCCAAGATCGTTTTAGGGACTACCACAATGAGCAGTTCTTC.

At least ten counts were recorded for this clonotype. This chain joins TRBV3-1 and TRBJ1-2, with no clear D. This CDR3 is 15 amino acids long. The V end was cut by 4 bases, the J end by 4 bases, with 16 bases between. Germline CDR1 reads LGHDT; CDR2 reads YNNKEL (reference sequence). CDR3 DNA: TGTGCCAGCAGCCCCATCGAGGGAGGAACCTATGGCTACACCTTC. Translating gives CASSPIEGGTYGYTF.

This clonotype was counted between two and nine times. The chain has TRBV12-3 or TRBV12-4 and TRBJ2-7; 8 bases are a match to TRBD1. The CDR3 loop spans 20 amino acids. Unmatched junction bases numbered 17, after V lost 1 base and J lost 0 bases. CDR3 nucleotide sequence: TGTGCCAGCAGTTTAGATCGGGGCAGGGGGCTCACCTTAAGCTCCTACGAGCAGTACTTC. Its translation: CASSLDRGRGLTLSSYEQYF.

A few counts support this clonotype. V usage is TRBV7-6 and J usage is TRBJ1-2; D unclear. The CDR3 is 14 amino acids. Germline-derived CDR1 and CDR2 are SGHVS and FNYEAQ. V lost 0 bases to trimming and J lost 3 bases, with 8 bases between them. The CDR3 DNA follows: TGTGCCAGCAGCTTAGCAGCAGAGTACTATGGCTACACCTTC. Translated, it gives CASSLAAEYYGYTF.

This clonotype was seen once. The genes are TRBV28 and TRBJ1-5, with D unresolved. Between the trimmed V and J ends, which lost 7 bases and 4 bases, there was a span of 11 bases. Germline loops: CDR1 MDHEN, CDR2 SYDVKM. CDR3 length equals 13 residues. CDR3: CASTRSTNQPQHF. In DNA, the CDR3 is TGTGCCAGCACCCGCAGTACGAATCAGCCCCAGCATTTT.

Notes on this clonotype: Sequence at one end of the junction differs from germline and may be a read error. The chain joins TRBV5-5 to TRBJ1-4, with TRBD1 matching 9 bases. This CDR3 has 14 residues. CDR1 is SGHKS and CDR2 is YYEKEE in the germline V gene (reference sequence). CDR3 residues: CACSRTGANEKLFF. DNA for the CDR3: TGTGCCTGCAGCCGGACAGGGGCTAATGAAAAACTGTTTTTT.

This clonotype was picked up many times. The chain recombines TRBV5-1 with TRBJ2-6; unclear D gene. This CDR3 comprises 16 residues. Germline CDR1 is SGHRS and CDR2 is YFSETQ. Trimming shortened V by 0 bases and J by 3 bases, and 10 bases separated the two germline ends. CDR3 amino acids: CASSLERLNGANVLTF. The CDR3 DNA sequence: TGCGCCAGCAGCTTGGAACGGCTAAATGGGGCCAACGTCCTGACTTTC.

This clonotype was recorded a few times. The chain employs TRBV20-1 and TRBJ2-3; TRBD2 is a possible D gene (6 bases). Deletions cut 1 base from V and 0 bases from J, with 8 bases between. The CDR3 length is 14 residues. Looked up from germline, CDR1 is DFQATT and CDR2 is SNEGSKA (reference sequence). The CDR3 region has the DNA TGCAGTGCTAGAGGACTAGGTAGCACAGATACGCAGTATTTT. Translated: CSARGLGSTDTQYF.

This rearrangement joins TRBV6-6 to TRBJ1-1, with D unresolved. Germline CDR1 is MNHNY and CDR2 is SVGAGI (reference sequence). Trimming stripped 5 bases from V and 0 bases from J, with 10 bases between. The CDR3 is made up of 14 amino acids. The CDR3 coding sequence is TGTGCCAGCAGTCTGTGGGCACTGAACACTGAAGCTTTCTTT. Its translation: CASSLWALNTEAFF.

This clonotype was counted between two and nine times. The V and J genes are TRBV25-1 and TRBJ1-1, with D tentatively TRBD1 (5 bases). The CDR3 consists of 13 residues. Trimming cost V 6 bases and J 0 bases, with 8 bases left between them. CDR1 MGHDK and CDR2 SYGVNS come from the germline V gene. The CDR3 region is CASRGPLNTEAFF. In DNA form, the CDR3 reads TGTGCCAGCAGGGGACCGCTGAACACTGAAGCTTTCTTT.